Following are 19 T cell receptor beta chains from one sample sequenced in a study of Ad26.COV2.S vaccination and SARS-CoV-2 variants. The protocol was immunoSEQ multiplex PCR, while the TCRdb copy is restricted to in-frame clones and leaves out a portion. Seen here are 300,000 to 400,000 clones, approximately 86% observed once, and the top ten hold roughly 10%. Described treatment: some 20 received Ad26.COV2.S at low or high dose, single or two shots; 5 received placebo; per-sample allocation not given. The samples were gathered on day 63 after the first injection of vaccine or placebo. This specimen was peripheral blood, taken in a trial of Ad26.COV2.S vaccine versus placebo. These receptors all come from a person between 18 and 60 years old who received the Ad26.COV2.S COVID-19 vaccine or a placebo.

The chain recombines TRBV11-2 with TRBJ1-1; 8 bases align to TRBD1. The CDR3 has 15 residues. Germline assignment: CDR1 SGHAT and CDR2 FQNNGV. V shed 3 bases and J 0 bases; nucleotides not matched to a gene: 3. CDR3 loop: CASSLTGAMNTEAFF. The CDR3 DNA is TGTGCCAGCAGCTTGACAGGGGCGATGAACACTGAAGCTTTCTTT.

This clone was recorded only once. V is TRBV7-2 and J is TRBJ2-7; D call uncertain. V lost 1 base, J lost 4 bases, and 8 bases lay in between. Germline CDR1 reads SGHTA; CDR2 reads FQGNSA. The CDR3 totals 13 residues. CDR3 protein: CASSLVSKYEQYF. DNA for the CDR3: TGTGCCAGCAGCTTAGTTTCTAAGTACGAGCAGTACTTC.

The DNA for the CDR3 is TGTGCCAGCAGACCCGTCGTAGGACGGACCCAGTACTTC. As protein: CASRPVVGRTQYF. The chain recombines TRBV12-3 or TRBV12-4 with TRBJ2-5; D gene uncertain. The CDR3 has 13 amino acids. The V end lost 6 bases, the J end lost 7 bases, and 15 bases lay between the germline ends.

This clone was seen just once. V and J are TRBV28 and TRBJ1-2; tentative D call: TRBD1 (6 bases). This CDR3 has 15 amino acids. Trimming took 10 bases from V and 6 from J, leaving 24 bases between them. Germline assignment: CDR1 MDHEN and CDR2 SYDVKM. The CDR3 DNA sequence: TGTGCCACCACTCCGACAGGTCTACCCGGGGATGGCTACACCTTC. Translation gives CATTPTGLPGDGYTF.

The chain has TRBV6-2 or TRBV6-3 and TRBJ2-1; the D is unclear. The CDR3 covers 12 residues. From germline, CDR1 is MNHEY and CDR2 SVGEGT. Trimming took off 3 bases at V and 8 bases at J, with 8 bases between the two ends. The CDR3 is CASSYTVDEQFF. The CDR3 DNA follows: TGTGCCAGCAGTTATACGGTCGATGAGCAGTTCTTC.

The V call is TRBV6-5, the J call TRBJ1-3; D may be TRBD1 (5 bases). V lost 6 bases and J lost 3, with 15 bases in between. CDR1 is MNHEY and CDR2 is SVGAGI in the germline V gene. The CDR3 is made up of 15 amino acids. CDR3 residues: CASSSSTGGGNTIYF. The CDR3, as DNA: TGTGCCAGCAGCTCCTCCACTGGGGGTGGAAACACCATATATTTT.

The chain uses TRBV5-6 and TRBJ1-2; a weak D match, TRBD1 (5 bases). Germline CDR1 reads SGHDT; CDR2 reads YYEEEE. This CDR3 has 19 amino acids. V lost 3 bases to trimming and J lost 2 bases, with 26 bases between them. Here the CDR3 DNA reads TGTGCCAGCAGCTCTTCGGCATTGTGGCGTCAGGGAGCCAACTATGGCTACACCTTC. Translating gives CASSSSALWRQGANYGYTF.

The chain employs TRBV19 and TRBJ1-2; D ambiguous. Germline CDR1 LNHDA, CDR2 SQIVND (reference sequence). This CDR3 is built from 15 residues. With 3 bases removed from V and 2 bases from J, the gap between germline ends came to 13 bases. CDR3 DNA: TGTGCCAGTAGTATCTTCGGTGGGCGGAACTATGGCTACACCTTC. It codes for CASSIFGGRNYGYTF. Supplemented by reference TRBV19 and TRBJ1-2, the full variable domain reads DGGITQSPKYLFRKEGQNVTLSCEQNLNHDAMYWYRQDPGQGLRLIYYSQIVNDFQKGDIAEGYSVSREKKESFPLTVTSAQKNPTAFYLCASSIFGGRNYGYTFGSGTRLTVV.

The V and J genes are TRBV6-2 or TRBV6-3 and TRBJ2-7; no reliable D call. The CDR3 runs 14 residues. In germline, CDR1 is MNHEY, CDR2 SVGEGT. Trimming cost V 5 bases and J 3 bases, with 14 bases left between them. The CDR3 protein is CASSPPPFFYEQYF. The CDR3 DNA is TGTGCCAGCAGTCCCCCCCCGTTCTTCTACGAGCAGTACTTC.

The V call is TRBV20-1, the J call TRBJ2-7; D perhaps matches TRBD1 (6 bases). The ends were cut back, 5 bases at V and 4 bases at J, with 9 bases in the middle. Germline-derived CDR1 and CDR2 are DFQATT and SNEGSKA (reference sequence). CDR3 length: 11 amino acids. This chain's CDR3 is CSASTGYEQYF. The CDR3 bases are TGCAGTGCTTCAACAGGGTACGAGCAGTACTTC.

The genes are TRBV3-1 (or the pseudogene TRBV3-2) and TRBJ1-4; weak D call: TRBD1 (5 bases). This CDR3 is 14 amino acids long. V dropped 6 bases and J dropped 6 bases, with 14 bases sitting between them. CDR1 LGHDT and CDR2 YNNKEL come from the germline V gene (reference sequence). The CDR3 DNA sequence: TGTGCCAGCAGTCAAAGCGGGGGGTATGAAAAACTGTTTTTT. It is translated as CASSQSGGYEKLFF.

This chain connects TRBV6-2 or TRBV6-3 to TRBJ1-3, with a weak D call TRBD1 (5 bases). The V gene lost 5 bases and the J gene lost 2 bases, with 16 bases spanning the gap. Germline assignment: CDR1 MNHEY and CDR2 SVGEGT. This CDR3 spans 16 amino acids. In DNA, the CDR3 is TGTGCCAGCAGTCTCCAGGGTACTCGCACTGGAAACACCATATATTTT. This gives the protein CASSLQGTRTGNTIYF.

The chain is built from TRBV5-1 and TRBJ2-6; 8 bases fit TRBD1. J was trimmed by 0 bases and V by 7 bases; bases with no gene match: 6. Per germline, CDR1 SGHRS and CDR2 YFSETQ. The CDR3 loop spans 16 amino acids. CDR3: CASAGTGTSGANVLTF. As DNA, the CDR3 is TGCGCCAGCGCCGGGACAGGAACCTCTGGGGCCAACGTCCTGACTTTC.

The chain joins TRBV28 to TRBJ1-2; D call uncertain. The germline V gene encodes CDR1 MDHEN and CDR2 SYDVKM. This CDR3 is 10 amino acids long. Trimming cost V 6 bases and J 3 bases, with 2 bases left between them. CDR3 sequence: CASSHYGYTF. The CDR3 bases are TGTGCCAGCAGCCACTATGGCTACACCTTC.

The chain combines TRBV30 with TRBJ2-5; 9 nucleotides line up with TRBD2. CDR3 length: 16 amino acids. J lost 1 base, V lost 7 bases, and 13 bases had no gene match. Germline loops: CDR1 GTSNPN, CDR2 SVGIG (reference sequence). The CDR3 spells CASTLSGTSFQETQYF. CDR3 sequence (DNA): TGTGCCTCCACCCTTTCCGGGACTAGCTTCCAAGAGACCCAGTACTTC.

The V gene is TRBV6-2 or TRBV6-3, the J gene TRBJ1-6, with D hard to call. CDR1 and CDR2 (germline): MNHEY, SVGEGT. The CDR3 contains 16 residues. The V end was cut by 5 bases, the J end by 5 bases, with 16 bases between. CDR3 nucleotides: TGTGCCAGCAGTCGCCGGGCGACGGAAGATAATTCACCCCTCCACTTT. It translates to CASSRRATEDNSPLHF.

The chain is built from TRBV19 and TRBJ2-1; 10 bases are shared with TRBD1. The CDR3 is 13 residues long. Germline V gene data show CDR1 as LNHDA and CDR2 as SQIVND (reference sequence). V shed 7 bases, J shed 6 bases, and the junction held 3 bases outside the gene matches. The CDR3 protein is CASKGTGVNEQFF. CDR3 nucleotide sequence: TGTGCCAGTAAAGGGACAGGGGTCAATGAGCAGTTCTTC.

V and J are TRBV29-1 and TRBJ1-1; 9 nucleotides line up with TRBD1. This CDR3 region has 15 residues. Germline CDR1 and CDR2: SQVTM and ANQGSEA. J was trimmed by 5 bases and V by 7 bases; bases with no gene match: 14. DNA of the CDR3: TGCAGCGGGAGGGACAGGGCAATGAGGGAGACTGAAGCTTTCTTT. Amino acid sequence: CSGRDRAMRETEAFF.

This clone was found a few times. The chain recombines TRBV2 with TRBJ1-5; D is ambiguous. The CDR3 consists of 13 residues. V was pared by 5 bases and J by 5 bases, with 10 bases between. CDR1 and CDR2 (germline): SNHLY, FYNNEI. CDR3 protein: CASSLLWDQPQHF. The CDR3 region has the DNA TGTGCCAGCAGTCTCTTATGGGATCAGCCCCAGCATTTT.